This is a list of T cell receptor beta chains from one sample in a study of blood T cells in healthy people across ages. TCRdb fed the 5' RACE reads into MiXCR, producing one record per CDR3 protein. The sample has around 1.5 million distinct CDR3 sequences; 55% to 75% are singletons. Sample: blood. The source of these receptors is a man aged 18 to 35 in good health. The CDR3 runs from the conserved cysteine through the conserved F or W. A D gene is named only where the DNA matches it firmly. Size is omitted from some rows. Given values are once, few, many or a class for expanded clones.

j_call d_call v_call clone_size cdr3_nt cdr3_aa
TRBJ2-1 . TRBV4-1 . TGCGCCAGCACTAAGGACGGGAGCTCCTACAATGAGCAGTTCTTC CASTKDGSSYNEQFF
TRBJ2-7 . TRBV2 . TGTGCCAGCAGTGGGTTAAACTACGAGCAGTACTTC CASSGLNYEQYF
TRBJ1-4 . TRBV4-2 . TGTGCCAGCAGCCCCCACCGGACGGGGGAAAAACTGTTTTTT CASSPHRTGEKLFF
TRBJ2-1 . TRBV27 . TGTGCCAGCAGTCCCCGGGGAGGTCACAATGAGCAGTTCTTC CASSPRGGHNEQFF
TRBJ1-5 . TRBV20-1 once TGCAGTGCTAGGTCGGGGGGCCCTCTAAATCAGCCCCAGCATTTT CSARSGGPLNQPQHF
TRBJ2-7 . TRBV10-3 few TGTGCCATCAGTACCCGCTACGAGCAGTACTTC CAISTRYEQYF
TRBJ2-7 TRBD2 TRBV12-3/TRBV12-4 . TGTGCCAGCAGTTTATCGCGGGAGAGGTCCTACGAGCAGTACTTC CASSLSRERSYEQYF
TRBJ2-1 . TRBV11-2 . TGTGCCAGCAGCTTACCGGCCGAGTCTAGGGAGCAGTTCTTC CASSLPAESREQFF
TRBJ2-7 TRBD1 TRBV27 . TGTGCCAGCAGTTTAGGCAGGGGGCAGCTTTACGAGCAGTACTTC CASSLGRGQLYEQYF
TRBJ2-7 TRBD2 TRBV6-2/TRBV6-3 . TGTGCCAGCAGTCAACTAGCGGGACCGCCTATTAACGAGCAGTACTTC CASSQLAGPPINEQYF
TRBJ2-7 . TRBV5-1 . TGCGCCAGCAGCTTGTACCTGCTACGGAACGAGCAGTACTTC CASSLYLLRNEQYF
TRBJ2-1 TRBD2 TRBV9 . TGTGCCAGCAGCGTAGCGCTTAGCGGGAGCCTGAGGAATGAGCAGTTCTTC CASSVALSGSLRNEQFF
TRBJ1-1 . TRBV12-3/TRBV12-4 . TGTGCCAGCAGTTCCCCTACACCGAACACTGAAGCTTTCTTT CASSSPTPNTEAFF
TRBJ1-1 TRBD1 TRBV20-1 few TGCATTCCGGGACAGGGCTCTGAAGCTTTCTTT CIPGQGSEAFF
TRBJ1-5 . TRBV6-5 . TGTGCCAGCAAGCTACAGGGATATAGCAATCAGCCCCAGCATTTT CASKLQGYSNQPQHF
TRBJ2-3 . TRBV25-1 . TGTGCCAGCAGTGAACGGGACGGCTTCACAGATACGCAGTATTTT CASSERDGFTDTQYF
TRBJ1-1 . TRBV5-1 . TGCGCCAGCGGGGAGGGGTTGGGTGAAGCTTTCTTT CASGEGLGEAFF
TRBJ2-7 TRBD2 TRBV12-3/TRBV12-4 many TGCGCCAGCAGCCCTAGGGACTACTCCTACGAGCAGTACTTC CASSPRDYSYEQYF
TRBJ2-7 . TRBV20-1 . TGCAGTGCTAGTAAGGAGTCCTACAATGAGCAGTACTTC CSASKESYNEQYF
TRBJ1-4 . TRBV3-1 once TGTGCCAGCAGCCAATCCTTAAGGTCAACTAATGAAAAACTGTTTTTT CASSQSLRSTNEKLFF
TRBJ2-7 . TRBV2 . TGTGCCAGCAACCATCCTCAGGACGGCTCCTACGAGCAGTACTTC CASNHPQDGSYEQYF
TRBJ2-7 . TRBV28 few TGTGCCAGCAGTTTTTCGTTTCCGTCTAGCTCAAGCTACGAGCAGTACTTC CASSFSFPSSSSYEQYF
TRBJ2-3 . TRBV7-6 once TGTGCCAGCAGCCTCAACCCCACAGATGCGCAGTATTTT CASSLNPTDAQYF
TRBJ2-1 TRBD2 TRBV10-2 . TGCGCCAGCAGTGATTACACTAGCGGGATTGAGCAGTTCTTC CASSDYTSGIEQFF
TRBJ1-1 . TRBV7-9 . TGTGCCAGCAGCACCCGGCGCGGTTTGAACACTGAAGCTTTCTTT CASSTRRGLNTEAFF
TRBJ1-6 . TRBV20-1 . TGCAGTTCTCCGGGACCTAATAATTCACCCCTCCACTTT CSSPGPNNSPLHF
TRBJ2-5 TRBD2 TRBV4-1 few TGCGCCAGCAGCCAAGACCCAACAGCGGGAGGGCCTCAAGAGACCCAGTACTTC CASSQDPTAGGPQETQYF
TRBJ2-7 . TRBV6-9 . TGTGCTGGGGGCAGATCCTACGAGCAGTACTTC CAGGRSYEQYF
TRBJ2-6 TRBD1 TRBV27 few TGTGCCAGCAGTTATCTAGGACAGGGGGCCTCTGGGGCCAACGTCCTGACTTTC CASSYLGQGASGANVLTF
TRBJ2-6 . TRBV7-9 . TGTGCCAGCAGCTTAGTTGGGGGCGTCTCTGGGGCCAACGTCCTGACTTTC CASSLVGGVSGANVLTF
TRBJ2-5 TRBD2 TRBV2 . TGTGCCAGCAAGGCTTTGGCGGGGGGCCAAGAGACCCAGTACTTC CASKALAGGQETQYF
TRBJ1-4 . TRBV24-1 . TGTGCCACCCTGGGGAATCGGGAAAAACTGTTTTTT CATLGNREKLFF
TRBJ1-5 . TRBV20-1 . TGCAGTGCTCCCCCGGGGTATAGCAATCAGCCCCAGCATTTT CSAPPGYSNQPQHF
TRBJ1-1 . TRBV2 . TGTGCCAGCAGCCTACAGGAGGCTTACTTGGGAGCTTTCTTT CASSLQEAYLGAFF
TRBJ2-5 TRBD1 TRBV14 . TGTGCCAGCAGCCTGAGGGGGCCCCTACAAGAGACCCAGTACTTC CASSLRGPLQETQYF
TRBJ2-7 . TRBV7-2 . TGTGCCAGCAGCTTAGATTTTTATTACGAGCAGTACTTC CASSLDFYYEQYF
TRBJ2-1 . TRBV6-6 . TGTGCCAGCACCGGGGACGGGATTACCTACGAGCAGTTCTTC CASTGDGITYEQFF
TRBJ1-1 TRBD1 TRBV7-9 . TGTGCCAGCAGCGCGGGACAGATTATGAACACTGAAGCTTTCTTT CASSAGQIMNTEAFF
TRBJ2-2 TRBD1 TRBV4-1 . TGCGCCGGCAGCCAACAGGGGGGTACCGGGGAGCTGTTTTTT CAGSQQGGTGELFF
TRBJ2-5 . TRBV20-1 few TGCAGTGCTAGATCGGACATGAATGAAGAGACCCAGTACTTC CSARSDMNEETQYF
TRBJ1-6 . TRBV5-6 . TGTGCCAGCAGCCGCTTGGATTCGGGGCAGGGTGGTTCACCCCTCCACTTT CASSRLDSGQGGSPLHF
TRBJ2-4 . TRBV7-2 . TGTGCCAGCAGCCTAAGCCTAGGCTTTACCTACAAGCAGTACTTC CASSLSLGFTYKQYF
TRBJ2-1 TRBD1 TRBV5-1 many TGCGCCAGCAGACAGGGGAACAATGAGCAGTTCTTC CASRQGNNEQFF
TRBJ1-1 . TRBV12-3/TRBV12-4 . TGTGCCAGCAGTTTGAACAGGGCCGGGGGCACTGAAGCTTTCTTT CASSLNRAGGTEAFF
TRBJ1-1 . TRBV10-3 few TGTGCCATCAGTGAGACCCGACAGAACACTGAAGCTTTCTTT CAISETRQNTEAFF
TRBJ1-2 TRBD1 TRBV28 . TGTGCCAGCAGTTTACCGAGTGGACAGGGTCCCAACTATGGCTACACCTTC CASSLPSGQGPNYGYTF